A single sample is the source of the 18 T cell receptor beta chains below, sequenced in a study of cytomegalovirus exposure and HLA in healthy donors. A multiplex PCR was run with 60 Vbeta primers and 13 Jbeta primers. Profiling relied on immunoSEQ multiplex PCR, and the TCRdb table lists in-frame clones only, not all of them. The sample has 120,000 or so clones; around 79% are singletons. Sequenced material: PBMCs. All receptors derive from a woman in her thirties or forties in good health and CMV-seronegative.

The chain has TRBV5-6 and TRBJ1-2; D possibly corresponds to TRBD1 (5 bases). The CDR3 is 13 residues long. CDR1 is SGHDT and CDR2 is YYEEEE in the germline V gene. Trimming removed 5 bases at V and 4 bases at J, with 12 bases between. CDR3 nucleotide sequence: TGTGCCAGCAGTGTAGGGGTTGGCTATGGCTACACCTTC. It codes for CASSVGVGYGYTF.

This clone was found a few times. The rearrangement joins TRBV18 to TRBJ2-6; D remains unclear. V was shortened by 2 bases and J by 4 bases, with 12 bases between the two germline ends. CDR3 length equals 16 residues. The germline gives CDR1 KGHSH, CDR2 LQKENI. Here the CDR3 reads CASSPRPGPGANVLTF. As DNA, the CDR3 is TGTGCCAGCTCACCAAGGCCGGGTCCAGGGGCCAACGTCCTGACTTTC.

This chain uses TRBV28 with TRBJ1-3; possibly TRBD1 for D (6 bases). The V gene's germline CDR1 is MDHEN and CDR2 SYDVKM. There are 15 residues in the CDR3. Trimming took 4 bases from V and 0 from J, leaving 10 bases between them. The CDR3 nucleotides are TGTGCCAGCAGTTCGGGGGGCCGCTCTGGAAACACCATATATTTT. Translating gives CASSSGGRSGNTIYF.

The V call is TRBV11-2, the J call TRBJ2-5; D perhaps matches TRBD2 (6 bases). The CDR3 spans 15 residues. Germline CDR1 SGHAT, CDR2 FQNNGV. The V end was cut by 5 bases, the J end by 5 bases, with 18 bases between. The CDR3 sequence is CASSPRAGLGETQYF. DNA for the CDR3: TGTGCCAGCAGCCCACGGGCGGGACTCGGGGAGACCCAGTACTTC.

The DNA of the CDR3 is TGTGCCAGCAAAAGGCGCCTCACGGACACAACTGAAGCTTTCTTT. It codes for CASKRRLTDTTEAFF. The J gene is TRBJ1-1, the V gene TRBV2; D might be TRBD1 (5 bases). Per germline, CDR1 SNHLY and CDR2 FYNNEI. This CDR3 is built from 15 residues. Deletions cut 7 bases from V and 5 bases from J, with 20 bases between.

V usage is TRBV6-1 and J usage is TRBJ1-3; weak D call: TRBD1 (6 bases). CDR1 is MNHNS and CDR2 is SASEGT in the germline V gene. The CDR3 length is 14 residues. Between the trimmed V and J ends, which lost 7 bases and 0 bases, there was a span of 10 bases. The CDR3 DNA reads as TGTGCCAGCAACGGGGGGCACTCTGGAAACACCATATATTTT. This gives the protein CASNGGHSGNTIYF.

This clone showed up just a few times. J is TRBJ2-5 and V is TRBV5-4; 7 nucleotides agree with TRBD2. The CDR3 loop spans 16 amino acids. Germline-derived CDR1 and CDR2 are SGHNT and YYREEE (reference sequence). Trimming took 4 bases from V and 5 from J; bases not matched to a gene: 14. The CDR3 protein is CASSLSAGAVEETQYF. Here the CDR3 DNA reads TGTGCCAGCAGCCTTTCTGCGGGAGCGGTTGAGGAGACCCAGTACTTC. Drawing the rest from reference TRBV5-4 and TRBJ2-5, the complete variable domain is ETGVTQSPTHLIKTRGQQVTLRCSSQSGHNTVSWYQQALGQGPQFIFQYYREEENGRGNFPPRFSGLQFPNYSSELNVNALELDDSALYLCASSLSAGAVEETQYFGPGTRLLVL.

This sequence joins TRBV11-2 and TRBJ2-7; D perhaps matches TRBD2 (5 bases). The CDR3 consists of 16 residues. The V gene lost 1 base and the J gene lost 5 bases, with 18 bases spanning the gap. Germline CDR1 SGHAT, CDR2 FQNNGV. The CDR3 nucleotides read TGTGCCAGCAGCTTAGCAGCGGCTACGAGTAGAAACGAGCAGTACTTC. It encodes CASSLAAATSRNEQYF.

This sequence joins TRBV6-6 and TRBJ2-4; possibly TRBD2 for D (5 bases). This CDR3 has 16 amino acids. Per the germline V gene, CDR1 is MNHNY and CDR2 is SVGAGI (reference sequence). V was cut by 6 bases and J by 0 bases, with 15 bases left in between. This CDR3 reads CASSPHSRGAKNIQYF. In nucleotides, the CDR3 is TGTGCCAGCAGCCCGCACAGTCGGGGAGCCAAAAACATTCAGTACTTC.

The V and J genes are TRBV28 and TRBJ2-5; D possibly corresponds to TRBD2 (5 bases). The J call may be in error: the DNA end matches TRBJ2-7 better. The CDR3 sequence is 15 residues long. The germline V gene encodes CDR1 MDHEN and CDR2 SYDVKM. The CDR3 protein is CATTGYSAESYEQYF. The CDR3 nucleotides are TGTGCCACGACGGGATATTCAGCGGAGTCTTACGAGCAGTACTTC.

As DNA, the CDR3 is TGTGCCAGCAGCCTCGGGACTAGCGGGAACACCGGGGAGCTGTTTTTT. It encodes CASSLGTSGNTGELFF. The chain combines TRBV11-2 with TRBJ2-2, with TRBD2 matching over 11 bases. J gave up 1 base and V 5 bases, and 3 bases lay outside the gene matches. The CDR3 extends over 16 amino acids. CDR1 and CDR2 (germline): SGHAT, FQNNGV.

This clone has more than one count but fewer than ten. The genes are TRBV18 and TRBJ2-2; 8 positions agree with TRBD2. This CDR3 has 15 residues. Trimming took 6 bases from V and 4 from J; bases not matched to a gene: 7. Germline CDR1 KGHSH, CDR2 LQKENI. The CDR3: CASSQRREVTGELFF. The CDR3, as DNA: TGTGCCAGCTCCCAGAGGCGGGAGGTCACCGGGGAGCTGTTTTTT. Full variable domain (rest looked up from reference TRBV18 and TRBJ2-2): NAGVMQNPRHLVRRRGQEARLRCSPMKGHSHVYWYRQLPEEGLKFMVYLQKENIIDESGMPKERFSAEFPKEGPSILRIQQVVRGDSAAYFCASSQRREVTGELFFGEGSRLTVL.

V is TRBV28 and J is TRBJ2-7, with D possibly matching TRBD2 (6 bases). Germline V CDR1 and CDR2: MDHEN, SYDVKM. The CDR3 contains 12 residues. V shed 10 bases and J shed 1 base, with 11 bases lying between them. Here the CDR3 DNA reads TGTGCCACCTCGGAGGGATCCTACGAGCAGTACTTC. Translation gives CATSEGSYEQYF.

The V call is TRBV5-1, the J call TRBJ2-3; 8 nucleotides match TRBD2. Per germline, CDR1 SGHRS and CDR2 YFSETQ. The ends lost 1 base at V and 4 bases at J; junction bases unmatched: 14. The CDR3 contains 18 residues. The CDR3 nucleotides read TGCGCCAGCAGCTTGTCGGCGTCAAGCGGGAGTGGGGCAGATACGCAGTATTTT. Its protein product is CASSLSASSGSGADTQYF.

The rearrangement uses TRBV6-1 and TRBJ2-7; possible D gene TRBD1, 5 bases. The V and J ends lost 1 base and 2 bases respectively, with 12 bases between them. Germline V gives CDR1 MNHNS, CDR2 SASEGT. The CDR3 extends over 15 amino acids. The CDR3 sequence: CASSEGPGFPYEQYF. In DNA, the CDR3 is TGTGCCAGCAGTGAAGGGCCAGGGTTCCCCTACGAGCAGTACTTC.

A remark on this clone: A junction end diverges from the germline sequence, so it may reflect a read error. This chain links TRBV10-1 with TRBJ2-1, with D tentatively TRBD1 (6 bases). This CDR3 spans 12 amino acids. The germline V gene has CDR1 WNHNN and CDR2 SYGVQD (reference sequence). The DNA of the CDR3 is TGCGCCAGCAGTGAGTCTGGGGGCCCCCTAATCTTC. This encodes CASSESGGPLIF.

Worth noting for this clone: Distinct nucleotide sequences in the sample also encode this CDR3. The gene calls are TRBV11-2 and TRBJ2-2; TRBD2 might be the D (5 bases). The CDR3 has 13 residues. V dropped 5 bases and J dropped 6 bases, with 10 bases sitting between them. Germline lookup yields CDR1 SGHAT and CDR2 FQNNGV. The CDR3 DNA sequence: TGTGCCAGCAGCCTGGAGGCGGCCGGGGAGCTGTTTTTT. It is translated as CASSLEAAGELFF.

The rearrangement uses TRBV6-1 and TRBJ1-6; no clear D gene. The CDR3 consists of 14 residues. The ends were cut back, 6 bases at V and 4 bases at J, with 10 bases in the middle. Germline CDR1 reads MNHNS; CDR2 reads SASEGT. The CDR3, as DNA: TGTGCCAGCAGCGGGTACCAGTATAATTCACCCCTCCACTTT. Translating it yields CASSGYQYNSPLHF.